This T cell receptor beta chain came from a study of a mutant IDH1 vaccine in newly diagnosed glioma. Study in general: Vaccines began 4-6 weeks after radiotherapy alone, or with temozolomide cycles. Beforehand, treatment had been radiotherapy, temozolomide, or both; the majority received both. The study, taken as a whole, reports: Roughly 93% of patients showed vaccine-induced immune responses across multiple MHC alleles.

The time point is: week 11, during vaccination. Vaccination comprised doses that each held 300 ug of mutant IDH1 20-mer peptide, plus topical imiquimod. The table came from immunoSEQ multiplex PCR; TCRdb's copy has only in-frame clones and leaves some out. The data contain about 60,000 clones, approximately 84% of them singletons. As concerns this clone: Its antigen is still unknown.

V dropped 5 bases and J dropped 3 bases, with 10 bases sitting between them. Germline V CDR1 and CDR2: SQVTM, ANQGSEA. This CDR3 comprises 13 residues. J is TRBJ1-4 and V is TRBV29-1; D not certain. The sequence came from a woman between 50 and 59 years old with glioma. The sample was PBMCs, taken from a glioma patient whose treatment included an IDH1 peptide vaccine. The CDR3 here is CSVLTTSNEKLFF. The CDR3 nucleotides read TGCAGCGTTTTGACAACCTCTAATGAAAAACTGTTTTTT.